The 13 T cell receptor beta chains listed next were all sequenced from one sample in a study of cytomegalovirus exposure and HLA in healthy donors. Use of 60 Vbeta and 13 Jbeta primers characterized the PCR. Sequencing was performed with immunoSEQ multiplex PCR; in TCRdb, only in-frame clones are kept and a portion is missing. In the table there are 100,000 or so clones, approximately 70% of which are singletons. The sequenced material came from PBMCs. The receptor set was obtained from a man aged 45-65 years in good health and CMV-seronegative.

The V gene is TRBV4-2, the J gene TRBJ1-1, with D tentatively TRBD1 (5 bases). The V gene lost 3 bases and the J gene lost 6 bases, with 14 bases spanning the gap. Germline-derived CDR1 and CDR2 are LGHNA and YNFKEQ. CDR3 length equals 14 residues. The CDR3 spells CASSQPGRVPEAFF. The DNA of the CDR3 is TGTGCCAGCAGCCAGCCTGGCAGGGTTCCTGAAGCTTTCTTT.

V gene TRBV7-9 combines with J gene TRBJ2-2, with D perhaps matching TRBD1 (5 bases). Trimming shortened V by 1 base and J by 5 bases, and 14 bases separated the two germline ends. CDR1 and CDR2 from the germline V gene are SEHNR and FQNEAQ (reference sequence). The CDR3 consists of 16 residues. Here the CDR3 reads CASSLVGREGTGELFF. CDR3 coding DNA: TGTGCCAGCAGCTTAGTTGGCAGGGAAGGAACCGGGGAGCTGTTTTTT.

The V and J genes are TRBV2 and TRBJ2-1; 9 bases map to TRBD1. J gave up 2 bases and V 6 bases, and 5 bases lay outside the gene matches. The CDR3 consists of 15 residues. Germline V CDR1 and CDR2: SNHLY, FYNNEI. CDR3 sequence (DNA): TGTGCCAGCAGGGCCGGACAGGGGCCCTACAATGAGCAGTTCTTC. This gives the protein CASRAGQGPYNEQFF. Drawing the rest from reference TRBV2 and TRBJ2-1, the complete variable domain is EPEVTQTPSHQVTQMGQEVILRCVPISNHLYFYWYRQILGQKVEFLVSFYNNEISEKSEIFDDQFSVERPDGSNFTLKIRSTKLEDSAMYFCASRAGQGPYNEQFFGPGTRLTVL.

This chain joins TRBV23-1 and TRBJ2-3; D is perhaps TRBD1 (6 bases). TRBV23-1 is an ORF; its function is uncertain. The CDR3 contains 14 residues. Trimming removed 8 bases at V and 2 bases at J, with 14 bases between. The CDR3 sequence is CASVSGEATDTQYF. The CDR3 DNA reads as TGCGCCAGCGTTTCAGGGGAAGCCACAGATACGCAGTATTTT.

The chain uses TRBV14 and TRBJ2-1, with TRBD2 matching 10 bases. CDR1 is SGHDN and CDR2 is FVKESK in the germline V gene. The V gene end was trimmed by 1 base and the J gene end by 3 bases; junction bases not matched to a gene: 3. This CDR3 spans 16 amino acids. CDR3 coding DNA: TGTGCCAGCAGCCAAGCTAGACTAGCGGGCTACAATGAGCAGTTCTTC. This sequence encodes CASSQARLAGYNEQFF.

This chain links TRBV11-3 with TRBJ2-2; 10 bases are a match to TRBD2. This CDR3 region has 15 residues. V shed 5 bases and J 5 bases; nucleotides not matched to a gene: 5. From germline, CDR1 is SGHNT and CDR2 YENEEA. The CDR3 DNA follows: TGTGCCAGCAGCCGCGGGACTAGCGAAACCGGGGAGCTGTTTTTT. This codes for CASSRGTSETGELFF.

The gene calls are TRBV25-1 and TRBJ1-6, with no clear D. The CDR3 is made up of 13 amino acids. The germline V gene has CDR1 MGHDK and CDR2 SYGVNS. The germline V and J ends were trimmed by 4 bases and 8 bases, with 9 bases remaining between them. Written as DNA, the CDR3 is TGTGCCAGCAGTGGGCGGTGGGATTCACCCCTCCACTTT. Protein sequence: CASSGRWDSPLHF.

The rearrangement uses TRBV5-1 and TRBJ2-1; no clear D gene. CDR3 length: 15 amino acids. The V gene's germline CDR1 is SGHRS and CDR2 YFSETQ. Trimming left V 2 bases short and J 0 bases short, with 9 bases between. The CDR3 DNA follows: TGCGCCAGCAGCTTTTACGCGAGCTCCTACAATGAGCAGTTCTTC. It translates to CASSFYASSYNEQFF.

DNA for the CDR3: TGCAGCGTGGCGGGAGCCTACGAGCAGTACTTC. Translating it yields CSVAGAYEQYF. This chain links TRBV29-1 with TRBJ2-7, with 7 bases fitting TRBD2. V shed 6 bases and J 2 bases; nucleotides not matched to a gene: 1. The CDR3 consists of 11 residues. Germline lookup yields CDR1 SQVTM and CDR2 ANQGSEA.

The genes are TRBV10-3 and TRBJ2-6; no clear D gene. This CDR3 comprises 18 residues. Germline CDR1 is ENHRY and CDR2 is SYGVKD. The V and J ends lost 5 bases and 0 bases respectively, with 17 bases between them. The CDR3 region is CAISKIRVTHSGANVLTF. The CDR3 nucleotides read TGTGCCATCAGTAAAATTCGGGTGACCCACTCTGGGGCCAACGTCCTGACTTTC.

CDR3 sequence reads: CAISESAGGGLNEQFF. In DNA form, the CDR3 reads TGTGCCATCAGTGAGTCTGCAGGGGGTGGACTCAATGAGCAGTTCTTC. The chain joins TRBV10-3 to TRBJ2-1, with 7 bases lining up with TRBD1. Germline V gives CDR1 ENHRY, CDR2 SYGVKD. The V and J ends lost 0 bases and 6 bases, in that order; junction bases with no gene match: 8. This CDR3 has 16 amino acids.

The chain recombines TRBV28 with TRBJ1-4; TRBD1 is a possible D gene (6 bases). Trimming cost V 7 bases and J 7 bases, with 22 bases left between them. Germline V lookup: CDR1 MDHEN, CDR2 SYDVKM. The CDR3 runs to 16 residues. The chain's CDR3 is CASTFRNRVLGEKLFF. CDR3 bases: TGTGCCAGCACCTTTCGTAACAGGGTCCTTGGTGAAAAACTGTTTTTT.

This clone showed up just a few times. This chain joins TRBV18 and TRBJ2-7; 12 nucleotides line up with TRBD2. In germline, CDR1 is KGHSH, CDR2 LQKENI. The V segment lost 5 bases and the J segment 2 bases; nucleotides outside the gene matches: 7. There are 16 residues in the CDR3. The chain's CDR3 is CASSATTSGGPYEQYF. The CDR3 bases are TGTGCCAGCTCAGCAACAACTAGCGGGGGGCCCTACGAGCAGTACTTC.